What follows is one TCR beta chain and its context. RNA transcripts yielded amplified TCR beta CDR3 regions. A set of HTBI primers served as the primers for a first-round RT-PCR of the TCR CDR3. MiXCR, run by TCRdb on the multiplex PCR reads, gives a single entry per CDR3 protein. The sample yields fewer than 700,000 distinct CDR3 sequences, about a sixth seen once. This entry is derived from a study of T cells in Graves' hyperthyroidism and ophthalmopathy. This CDR3 region has 10 residues. Trimming shortened V by 11 bases and J by 9 bases, and 11 bases separated the two germline ends. Germline lookup yields CDR1 MRHNA and CDR2 SNTAGT.

The sample comprised blood. This sequence joins TRBV6-4 and TRBJ1-5; no firm D call. This receptor was identified in a woman aged 30 to 39 with Graves' hyperthyroidism. The CDR3 bases are TGTGCCGGGTTGTATCGGCCCCAGCATTTT. It yields the protein CAGLYRPQHF.